This T cell receptor beta chain was profiled in a study of shared T cell receptors in the human thymus. Here immunoSEQ multiplex PCR was the method, and the copy in TCRdb shows in-frame clones only, minus some. The table includes about 380,000 clones, roughly 94% detected once. The CDR3 loop spans 14 amino acids. Trimming removed 5 bases from V and 7 bases from J; junction bases left unmatched: 10. Germline-derived CDR1 and CDR2 are GTSNPN and SVGIG (reference sequence). The V call is TRBV30, the J call TRBJ2-7; 11 bases fit TRBD2. The sample taken for sequencing was thymocytes. The sequence derives from a human donor. CDR3 sequence (DNA): TGTGCCTGGGCCCGACTAGCGGGAATTGGGGAGCAGTACTTC. It encodes CAWARLAGIGEQYF.